These T cell receptor beta chains were read from a single sample in a study of graft-versus-host responses after intestinal transplantation. These receptors lack a known antigen. Profiling relied on immunoSEQ multiplex PCR, and the TCRdb table lists in-frame clones only, not all of them. The data hold 80,000 to 100,000 clones, with approximately 90% observed a single time. Specimen: unstimulated CD8+ T cells sorted from spleen or lymph node cells, collected before transplant. The receptors here all came from a human donor who was the organ donor for an intestinal transplant. The CDR3 runs from the conserved cysteine through the conserved F or W. A D gene is named only where the DNA matches it firmly. A row's size may be missing; if present it is once, few, many or a size class.

. . 19 TRBJ1-3 TRBV12-2 CASRRPLLGNRGTGNTIYF TGTGCAAGTCGCCGTCCGCTCCTGGGGAACAGGGGTACTGGAAACACCATATATTTT
. . 14 TRBJ1-1 TRBV11-3 CASSFADGEVEAFF TGTGCCAGCAGCTTCGCGGACGGGGAGGTTGAAGCTTTCTTT
. . 12 TRBJ2-7 TRBV29-1 CSVRDSSYEQYF TGCAGCGTTCGGGATTCCTCCTACGAGCAGTACTTC
. TRBD1 13 TRBJ1-1 TRBV29-1 CSVKDRGITEAFF TGCAGCGTTAAGGACAGGGGGATCACTGAAGCTTTCTTT
. . 12 TRBJ1-2 TRBV29-1 CSVDSGYYGYTF TGCAGCGTTGACTCGGGGTACTATGGCTACACCTTC
. . 16 TRBJ2-7 TRBV28 CASSLGTSYNSYEQYF TGTGCCAGCAGTTTGGGGACTTCCTATAACTCCTACGAGCAGTACTTC
. . 15 TRBJ1-5 TRBV19 CASTTSTGSRQPQHF TGTGCCAGTACCACATCTACAGGGTCAAGGCAGCCCCAGCATTTT
. TRBD1 15 TRBJ2-7 TRBV7-3 CASSAGTGLTTEQYF TGTGCCAGCAGCGCCGGGACAGGGCTCACCACGGAGCAGTACTTC
. . 13 TRBJ1-6 TRBV6-5 CASSWQDNSPLHF TGTGCCAGCAGTTGGCAGGATAATTCACCCCTCCACTTT
. TRBD1 13 TRBJ1-1 TRBV13 CASSPDRATEAFF TGTGCCAGCAGCCCAGACAGGGCCACTGAAGCTTTCTTT
. TRBD2 14 TRBJ2-5 TRBV7-3 CASSLSGGEETQYF TGTGCCAGCAGTCTCAGCGGGGGGGAAGAGACCCAGTACTTC
. TRBD2 17 TRBJ2-1 TRBV10-2 CASSSGLAGDIYNEQFF TGCGCCAGCAGTTCGGGACTAGCGGGGGATATTTACAATGAGCAGTTCTTC
. . 13 TRBJ1-2 TRBV2 CASSEENSDGYTF TGTGCCAGCAGTGAAGAAAACAGTGATGGCTACACCTTC
. . 16 TRBJ1-2 TRBV7-3 CASSPIVRGFNYGYTF TGTGCCAGCAGCCCCATCGTTCGGGGTTTTAACTATGGCTACACCTTC
once . 12 TRBJ1-1 TRBV18 CASSRNRVGAFF TGTGCCAGCTCACGCAACAGGGTTGGAGCTTTCTTT
. . 15 TRBJ1-4 TRBV15 CATSRDLGANEKLFF TGTGCCACCAGCAGAGATTTGGGCGCTAATGAAAAACTGTTTTTT
. . 16 TRBJ2-1 TRBV25-1 CASSDTISFFVDEQFF TGTGCCAGCAGTGATACTATTAGCTTCTTCGTGGATGAGCAGTTCTTC
. TRBD1 15 TRBJ1-1 TRBV23-1 CASSHRRDRNTEAFF TGCGCCAGCAGTCACCGCCGGGACAGGAACACTGAAGCTTTCTTT
. TRBD2 12 TRBJ2-1 TRBV29-1 CSVGLAVNEQFF TGCAGCGTCGGACTAGCGGTCAATGAGCAGTTCTTC
. . 15 TRBJ1-1 TRBV28 CASSLSQKMNTEAFF TGTGCCAGCAGTTTATCCCAGAAAATGAACACTGAAGCTTTCTTT
once TRBD1 14 TRBJ1-2 TRBV19 CASIGTGTNYGYTF TGTGCCAGTATAGGGACAGGGACCAACTATGGCTACACCTTC
. . 16 TRBJ1-4 TRBV19 CASSISWGTANEKLFF TGTGCCAGTAGTATATCATGGGGCACGGCTAATGAAAAACTGTTTTTT
. . 16 TRBJ1-5 TRBV28 CASSFLQGGRNQPQHF TGTGCCAGCAGTTTCCTACAGGGTGGTCGCAATCAGCCCCAGCATTTT
. TRBD1 16 TRBJ2-4 TRBV4-1 CASSQGDRGRPVHQYF TGCGCCAGCAGCCAAGGGGACAGGGGCCGACCGGTGCATCAGTACTTC
. . 17 TRBJ1-5 TRBV7-8 CASSLWSEDSRRAPQHF TGTGCCAGCAGCTTATGGTCTGAGGACTCGCGAAGGGCGCCCCAGCATTTT
. TRBD1 16 TRBJ2-5 TRBV30 CAWSAATGVKEETQYF TGTGCCTGGAGTGCAGCGACAGGGGTTAAGGAAGAGACCCAGTACTTC
. . 13 TRBJ2-5 TRBV13 CASSPERAETQYF TGTGCCAGCAGCCCGGAGAGGGCTGAGACCCAGTACTTC
once . 13 TRBJ1-2 TRBV4-1 CASSQVGVYGYTF TGCGCCAGCAGCCAAGTAGGGGTCTATGGCTACACCTTC
. . 13 TRBJ2-1 TRBV6-1 CASRTGGNNEQFF TGTGCCAGCAGGACAGGAGGAAACAATGAGCAGTTCTTC
. . 12 TRBJ1-1 TRBV5-4 CASSLGELEAFF TGTGCCAGCAGCTTGGGGGAGCTTGAAGCTTTCTTT
. . 14 TRBJ2-3 TRBV4-1 CASSHPGGTDTQYF TGCGCCAGCAGCCATCCGGGGGGCACAGATACGCAGTATTTT
. . 19 TRBJ2-5 TRBV7-9 CASSSRWVWASETQETQYF TGTGCCAGCAGCTCCCGTTGGGTATGGGCTAGCGAAACACAAGAGACCCAGTACTTC
. . 16 TRBJ2-1 TRBV7-8 CASSLEIGNTYNEQFF TGTGCCAGCAGCTTAGAAATCGGGAACACCTACAATGAGCAGTTCTTC
. TRBD1 16 TRBJ2-1 TRBV13 CASSSDRDRGGDEQFF TGTGCCAGCAGCTCCGACCGGGACAGGGGAGGGGATGAGCAGTTCTTC
. TRBD1 14 TRBJ2-7 TRBV5-4 CASTGDRGGYEQYF TGTGCCAGCACCGGTGACAGGGGGGGGTACGAGCAGTACTTC
. TRBD1 18 TRBJ1-2 TRBV6-1 CASSEFPDRDNTLYGYTF TGTGCCAGCAGTGAATTCCCGGACAGGGACAATACTCTTTATGGCTACACCTTC
once . 18 TRBJ2-1 TRBV13 CASSHPLAERGSYNEQFF TGTGCCAGCAGCCACCCTTTAGCGGAGAGGGGCTCCTACAATGAGCAGTTCTTC
. . 15 TRBJ2-2 TRBV4-1 CASSQGRQNTGELFF TGCGCCAGCAGCCAAGGTCGACAGAACACCGGGGAGCTGTTTTTT
. TRBD2 15 TRBJ2-5 TRBV9 CASSVGTGGQETQYF TGTGCCAGCAGCGTAGGCACGGGAGGTCAGGAGACCCAGTACTTC
. TRBD2 17 TRBJ2-3 TRBV10-2 CASSALGLAGITDTQYF TGCGCCAGCAGTGCCCTAGGACTAGCGGGGATCACAGATACGCAGTATTTT
once . 14 TRBJ1-2 TRBV4-1 CASSRSWGRYGYTF TGCGCCAGCAGCCGATCATGGGGGCGCTATGGCTACACCTTC
. TRBD2 16 TRBJ2-1 TRBV9 CASSVNPGGAYNEQFF TGTGCCAGCAGCGTAAATCCGGGAGGGGCCTACAATGAGCAGTTCTTC
. TRBD2 13 TRBJ2-2 TRBV2 CASTEGGSGELFF TGTGCCAGCACTGAGGGAGGGTCCGGGGAGCTGTTTTTT
. . 15 TRBJ1-1 TRBV2 CASTGLAGTNTEAFF TGTGCCAGCACAGGGTTGGCGGGGACGAACACTGAAGCTTTCTTT
. TRBD2 17 TRBJ2-1 TRBV5-4 CASSLGLAGFPGNEQFF TGTGCCAGCAGCTTAGGACTAGCGGGATTTCCGGGGAATGAGCAGTTCTTC
. TRBD1 16 TRBJ1-2 TRBV11-2 CASSLAPDRVNYGYTF TGTGCCAGCAGCTTAGCCCCGGACAGGGTAAACTATGGCTACACCTTC
once TRBD2 17 TRBJ2-1 TRBV5-1 CASSLAGPASSYNEQFF TGCGCCAGCAGCCTAGCGGGACCCGCATCCTCCTACAATGAGCAGTTCTTC
. . 13 TRBJ2-7 TRBV5-5 CASSLGTGGEQYF TGTGCCAGCAGCTTGGGTACAGGAGGGGAGCAGTACTTC
once TRBD1 14 TRBJ2-5 TRBV11-2 CASSHTGGLETQYF TGTGCCAGCAGCCACACAGGGGGTTTGGAGACCCAGTACTTC
. . 15 TRBJ2-5 TRBV27 CASSLTKPGTETQYF TGTGCCAGCAGTTTAACCAAGCCGGGAACGGAGACCCAGTACTTC
. . 20 TRBJ2-7 TRBV10-3 CAISESIQGRGPLSSYEQYF TGTGCCATCAGTGAGTCGATCCAGGGCAGGGGCCCCCTTAGTTCCTACGAGCAGTACTTC
. TRBD1 12 TRBJ1-2 TRBV27 CASSRTGNGYTF TGTGCCAGCAGTCGGACAGGGAATGGCTACACCTTC